What follows are 14 T cell receptor beta chains derived from one specimen sequenced in a study of identical twins. Via MiXCR, TCRdb re-called the 5' RACE reads, giving one row per CDR3 protein. The sample includes 350,000 to 400,000 distinct CDR3 sequences, 7% to 9.5% of them seen just once. The sample was naive T cells sorted from blood. These receptors were taken from a woman in her fifties or sixties in good health.

This clonotype has ten or more counts. The rearrangement uses TRBV7-9 and TRBJ2-5, with D uncertain. This CDR3 comprises 15 residues. Germline V gives CDR1 SEHNR, CDR2 FQNEAQ (reference sequence). Trimming removed 2 bases at V and 4 bases at J, with 14 bases between. This CDR3 reads CASSLQRTEPETQYF. Written as DNA, the CDR3 is TGTGCCAGCAGCTTACAGCGCACCGAACCAGAGACCCAGTACTTC.

This clonotype was counted ten times or more. The chain recombines TRBV20-1 with TRBJ2-1; the match to TRBD2 covers 12 bases. The V segment lost 0 bases and the J segment 3 bases; nucleotides outside the gene matches: 6. Per germline, CDR1 DFQATT and CDR2 SNEGSKA (reference sequence). This CDR3 is 17 amino acids long. CDR3 amino acids: CSARDRQLAGGYNEQFF. In DNA form, the CDR3 reads TGCAGTGCTAGAGATCGACAACTAGCGGGAGGCTACAATGAGCAGTTCTTC.

This clonotype was detected a few times. V gene TRBV10-3 combines with J gene TRBJ1-1; perhaps TRBD1 as D (5 bases). The CDR3 consists of 13 residues. Germline CDR1 and CDR2: ENHRY and SYGVKD. V was pared by 3 bases and J by 7 bases, with 12 bases between. The CDR3 sequence: CAISDGAAGEAFF. DNA of the CDR3: TGTGCCATCAGTGATGGGGCCGCAGGTGAAGCTTTCTTT.

This rearrangement joins TRBV7-9 to TRBJ2-6, with unresolved D. This CDR3 region has 15 residues. V dropped 3 bases and J dropped 4 bases, with 10 bases sitting between them. Germline CDR1 SEHNR, CDR2 FQNEAQ (reference sequence). In DNA, the CDR3 is TGTGCCAGCAGCTTGGCCCCCTCCGGGGCCAACGTCCTGACTTTC. Its translation: CASSLAPSGANVLTF.

V is TRBV12-3 or TRBV12-4 and J is TRBJ2-5; no firm D call. Trimming removed 6 bases from V and 5 bases from J, with 16 bases in between. The CDR3 totals 14 residues. The CDR3 here is CASRNIDRGETQYF. DNA for the CDR3: TGTGCCAGCAGAAATATTGATCGTGGGGAGACCCAGTACTTC.

A word on this clonotype: A read error may account for a junction end that differs from germline. The chain has TRBV12-3 or TRBV12-4 and TRBJ2-1; 10 nucleotides agree with TRBD2. This CDR3 region has 12 residues. For the CDR3, the DNA is TGTGCCAGCAGTGCCGGGACTAGCGTCCCGCCCTTC. Translating gives CASSAGTSVPPF.

The V and J genes are TRBV6-5 and TRBJ1-1; 9 nucleotides agree with TRBD1. The V segment lost 4 bases and the J segment 6 bases; nucleotides outside the gene matches: 3. The length of the CDR3 is 13 residues. Germline lookup yields CDR1 MNHEY and CDR2 SVGAGI. In nucleotides, the CDR3 is TGTGCCAGCAGTTGGAGACAGGGGGCTGAAGCTTTCTTT. This encodes CASSWRQGAEAFF.

CDR3 sequence (DNA): TGTGCCAGCAGCCTCGACAGGGTCTCCTACGAGCAGTACGTC. It encodes CASSLDRVSYEQYV. The V gene is TRBV6-1, the J gene TRBJ2-7, with 7 bases fitting TRBD1. This CDR3 is 14 amino acids long. The V gene's germline CDR1 is MNHNS and CDR2 SASEGT. The junction had 5 bases not matched to a gene; V was cut back by 6 bases and J by 0 bases.

This clonotype was counted ten times or more. The J gene is TRBJ1-5, the V gene TRBV27, with a tentative D call TRBD1 (6 bases). V was trimmed by 2 bases and J by 6 bases, leaving 8 bases between them. The CDR3 contains 13 residues. Germline V lookup: CDR1 MNHEY, CDR2 SMNVEV (reference sequence). This CDR3 is CASSLGGPQPQHF. The CDR3 bases are TGTGCCAGCAGTTTAGGGGGGCCTCAGCCCCAGCATTTT.

This clonotype was detected many times. A read error may produce the germline difference seen at one junction end. V gene TRBV5-1 combines with J gene TRBJ2-3, with a possible D match to TRBD2 (7 bases). This CDR3 comprises 15 residues. The germline gives CDR1 SGHRS, CDR2 YFSETQ. The CDR3 reads CASSLAGGRTDTQYF. CDR3 DNA sequence: TGTGCCAGCAGCTTAGCCGGGGGGCGCACAGATACGCAGTATTTT.

The chain links TRBV6-1 to TRBJ2-3; 12 bases are shared with TRBD2. Germline trimming cut 4 bases from V and 1 base from J; bases unmatched to any gene: 9. Germline CDR1 is MNHNS and CDR2 is SASEGT. The CDR3 is 18 residues long. CDR3 nucleotide sequence: TGTGCCAGCAGTGCACTCACGCGACTAGCGGGAGGCACAGATACGCAGTATTTT. Its translation is CASSALTRLAGGTDTQYF.

This chain links TRBV7-6 with TRBJ2-1, with 7 nucleotides matching TRBD2. Trimming at V came to 4 bases and at J to 6 bases, leaving 15 bases not matched to a gene. The CDR3 contains 17 residues. Germline lookup yields CDR1 SGHVS and CDR2 FNYEAQ. The CDR3 protein is CASSSGRGVRSINEQFF. CDR3 nucleotides: TGTGCCAGCAGCTCAGGTCGGGGGGTTAGATCGATCAATGAGCAGTTCTTC.

The chain recombines TRBV6-2 or TRBV6-3 with TRBJ2-2; perhaps D is TRBD1 or TRBD2 (5 bases each). CDR3 length equals 15 residues. Trimming took off 0 bases at V and 5 bases at J, with 10 bases between the two ends. Germline values: CDR1 MNHEY, CDR2 SVGEGT. CDR3 in DNA: TGTGCCAGCAGTTACTCTGGGGGAGTGACCGGGGAGCTGTTTTTT. It encodes CASSYSGGVTGELFF.

J is TRBJ2-7 and V is TRBV5-4, with 7 bases identical to TRBD1. Unmatched junction bases numbered 7, after V lost 4 bases and J lost 0 bases. Germline V gene lookup returns CDR1 SGHNT and CDR2 YYREEE (reference sequence). The CDR3 covers 15 residues. In nucleotides, the CDR3 is TGTGCCAGCAGCCCACCCGGGACAGTCTCCTACGAGCAGTACTTC. Its protein product is CASSPPGTVSYEQYF.